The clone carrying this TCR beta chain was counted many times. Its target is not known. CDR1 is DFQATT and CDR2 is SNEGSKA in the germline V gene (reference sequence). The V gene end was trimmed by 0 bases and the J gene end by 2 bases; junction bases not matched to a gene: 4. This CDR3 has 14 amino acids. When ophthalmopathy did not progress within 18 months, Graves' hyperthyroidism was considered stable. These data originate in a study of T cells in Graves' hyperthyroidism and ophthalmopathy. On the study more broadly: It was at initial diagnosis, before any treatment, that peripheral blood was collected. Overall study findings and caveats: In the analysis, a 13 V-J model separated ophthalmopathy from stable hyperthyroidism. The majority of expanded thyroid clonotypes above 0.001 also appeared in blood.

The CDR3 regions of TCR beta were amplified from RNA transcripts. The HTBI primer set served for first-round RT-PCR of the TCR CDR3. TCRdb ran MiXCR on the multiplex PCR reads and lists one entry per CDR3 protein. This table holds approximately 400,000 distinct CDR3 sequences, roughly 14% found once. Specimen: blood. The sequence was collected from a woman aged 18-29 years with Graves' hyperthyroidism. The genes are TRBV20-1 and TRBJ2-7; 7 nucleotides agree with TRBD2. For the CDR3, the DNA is TGCAGTGCTAGAGATAACGCGGGAGCCTACGAGCAGTACTTC. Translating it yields CSARDNAGAYEQYF.